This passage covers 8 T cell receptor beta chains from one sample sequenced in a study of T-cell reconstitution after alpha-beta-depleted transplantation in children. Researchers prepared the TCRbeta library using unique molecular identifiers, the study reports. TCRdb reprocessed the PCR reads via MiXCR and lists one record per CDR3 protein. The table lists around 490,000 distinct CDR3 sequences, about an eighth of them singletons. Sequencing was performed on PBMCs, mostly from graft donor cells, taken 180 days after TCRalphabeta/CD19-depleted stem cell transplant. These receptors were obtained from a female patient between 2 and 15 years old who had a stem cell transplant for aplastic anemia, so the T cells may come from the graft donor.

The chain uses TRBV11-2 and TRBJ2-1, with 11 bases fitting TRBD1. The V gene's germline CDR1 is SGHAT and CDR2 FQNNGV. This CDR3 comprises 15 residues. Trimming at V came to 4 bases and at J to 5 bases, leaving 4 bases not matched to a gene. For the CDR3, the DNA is TGTGCCAGCAGCTGGACAGGGGGCGCGAACAATGAGCAGTTCTTC. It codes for CASSWTGGANNEQFF.

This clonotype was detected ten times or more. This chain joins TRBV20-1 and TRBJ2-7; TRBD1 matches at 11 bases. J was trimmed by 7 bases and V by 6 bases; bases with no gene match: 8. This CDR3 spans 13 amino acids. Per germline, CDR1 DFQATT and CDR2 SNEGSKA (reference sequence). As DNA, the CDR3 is TGCAGTGCGATGGACAGGGGGCGCGGGGAGCAGTACTTC. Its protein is CSAMDRGRGEQYF.

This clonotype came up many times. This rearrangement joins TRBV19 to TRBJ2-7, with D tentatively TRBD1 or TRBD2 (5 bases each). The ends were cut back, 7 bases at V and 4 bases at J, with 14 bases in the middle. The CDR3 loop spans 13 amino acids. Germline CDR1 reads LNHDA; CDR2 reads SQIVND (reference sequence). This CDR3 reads CASKMSGHYEQYF. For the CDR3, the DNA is TGTGCCAGTAAGATGAGCGGACATTACGAGCAGTACTTC.

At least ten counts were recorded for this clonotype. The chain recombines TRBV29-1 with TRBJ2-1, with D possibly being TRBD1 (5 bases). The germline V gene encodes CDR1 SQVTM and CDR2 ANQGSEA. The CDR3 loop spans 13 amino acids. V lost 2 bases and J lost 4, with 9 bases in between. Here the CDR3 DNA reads TGCAGCGTTGAAAGGGGATTTTACAATGAGCAGTTCTTC. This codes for CSVERGFYNEQFF.

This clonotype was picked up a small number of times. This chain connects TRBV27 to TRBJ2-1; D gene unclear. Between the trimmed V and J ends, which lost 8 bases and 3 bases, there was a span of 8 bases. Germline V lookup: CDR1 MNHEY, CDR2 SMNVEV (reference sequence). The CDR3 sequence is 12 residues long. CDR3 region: CASAPGYNEQFF. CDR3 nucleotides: TGTGCCAGCGCCCCGGGCTACAATGAGCAGTTCTTC.

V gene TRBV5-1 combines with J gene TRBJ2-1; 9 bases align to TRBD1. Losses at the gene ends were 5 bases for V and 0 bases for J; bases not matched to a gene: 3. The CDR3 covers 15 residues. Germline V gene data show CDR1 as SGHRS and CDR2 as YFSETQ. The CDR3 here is CASRRTGDSYNEQFF. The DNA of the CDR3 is TGCGCCAGCAGACGGACAGGGGACTCCTACAATGAGCAGTTCTTC.

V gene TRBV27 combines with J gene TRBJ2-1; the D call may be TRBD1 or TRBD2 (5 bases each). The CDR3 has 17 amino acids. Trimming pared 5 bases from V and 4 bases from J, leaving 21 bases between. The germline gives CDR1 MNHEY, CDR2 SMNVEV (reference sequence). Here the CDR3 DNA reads TGTGCCAGCAGTCTGGGGGTCGTTCTGCCCCTATACAATGAGCAGTTCTTC. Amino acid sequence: CASSLGVVLPLYNEQFF.

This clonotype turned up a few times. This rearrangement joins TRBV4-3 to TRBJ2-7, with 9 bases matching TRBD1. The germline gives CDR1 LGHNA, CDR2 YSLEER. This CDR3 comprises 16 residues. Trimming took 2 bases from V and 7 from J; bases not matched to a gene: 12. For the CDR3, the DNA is TGCGCCAGCAGCCAAAGTGTCCGGACAGGGGCGAAGGAGCAGTACTTC. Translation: CASSQSVRTGAKEQYF.